The rows below give T cell receptor beta chains drawn from one sample of a study of CD8 T cells in ankylosing spondylitis. TCRdb re-called the 5' RACE reads through MiXCR, storing one row per CDR3 protein. The top ten clones hold roughly 11% of a sample with 150,000 to 200,000 distinct CDR3 sequences, over 10% of them seen once. The sample consisted of blood, either unsorted or a sorted T cell fraction (not recorded which). These receptors were obtained from a female donor with ankylosing spondylitis or in good health (not recorded which). Each CDR3 is given with its conserved first and last residue. A D gene is named only where the DNA matches it firmly. Clone size appears in some rows only: once, few, many, or a class for an expanded clone.

j_call,v_call,clone_size,d_call,cdr3_nt,cdr3_aa
TRBJ2-7,TRBV5-1,many,TRBD1,TGCGCCAGCAGGGGACAGGGCCGGTCGCAGTACTTC,CASRGQGRSQYF
TRBJ1-5,TRBV6-2/TRBV6-3,few,NA,TGTGCCAGCAGTATTGAGAGCAATCAGCCCCAGCATTTT,CASSIESNQPQHF
TRBJ1-2,TRBV7-2,many,NA,TGTGCCAGCAGCTCCGTGGGGAGGGGCTTGGACTATGGCTACACCTTC,CASSSVGRGLDYGYTF
TRBJ2-7,TRBV6-1,many,NA,TGTGCCAGCAGCAATGGTAATCAGTTATCCTCCTACGAGCAGTACTTC,CASSNGNQLSSYEQYF
TRBJ1-4,TRBV12-3/TRBV12-4,many,TRBD1,TGTGCCAGCAGCGCAGGGGGCCAGGGTAATGAAAAACTGTTTTTT,CASSAGGQGNEKLFF
TRBJ1-1,TRBV6-1,NA,NA,TGTGCCAGCAGTGTTTCAGGGAGGGCTGAAGCTTTCTTT,CASSVSGRAEAFF
TRBJ1-1,TRBV6-2/TRBV6-3,NA,TRBD1,TGTGCCAGCAGCTTGGACAGGGGAACAATGAACACTGAAGCTTTCTTT,CASSLDRGTMNTEAFF
TRBJ2-1,TRBV7-2,NA,TRBD2,TGTGCCAGCAGCTTGCGACTAGCCCACCCAAACAATGAGCAGTTCTTC,CASSLRLAHPNNEQFF
TRBJ2-1,TRBV20-1,few,TRBD2,TGCAGTGCTAGAGATCGAGAAGCGGGAGCCATCTCCTACAATGAGCAGTTCTTC,CSARDREAGAISYNEQFF
TRBJ2-1,TRBV4-3,NA,TRBD2,TGCGCCAGCAGCCAAGATCGGAGCGGGAGTTACAGCTCCTACAATGAGCAGTTCTTC,CASSQDRSGSYSSYNEQFF
TRBJ2-7,TRBV20-1,NA,TRBD1,TGCAGTGCTAGCCTCCGGGACAGCTCCTACGAGCAGTACTTC,CSASLRDSSYEQYF
TRBJ1-2,TRBV5-6,many,NA,TGTGCCAGCAGCCCCGACATGCGGGGCTACACCTTC,CASSPDMRGYTF
TRBJ2-1,TRBV4-1,many,NA,TGCGCCAGCAGCCAAGTGGAATATGGCGTGGGGGAGCAGTTCTTC,CASSQVEYGVGEQFF
TRBJ2-7,TRBV12-3/TRBV12-4,NA,NA,TGTGCCAGCAGTCGGAAAGGAGGGGCGGGGGAGCAGTACTTC,CASSRKGGAGEQYF
TRBJ2-1,TRBV12-5,NA,TRBD2,TGTGCTAGTGGTTTGGTACTAAGCGGGATCAATGAGCAGTTCTTC,CASGLVLSGINEQFF
TRBJ2-3,TRBV20-1,many,NA,TGCAGTGCTACCTACTATTCCGGGAGTAGCACAGATACGCAGTATTTT,CSATYYSGSSTDTQYF
TRBJ2-7,TRBV5-1,NA,NA,TGCGCCAGCCCTGATGGGCGCTCTCCCTACGAGCAGTACTTC,CASPDGRSPYEQYF
TRBJ1-1,TRBV12-3/TRBV12-4,many,NA,TGTGCCAGCAGCCCTACGACAGGGAACACTGAAGCTTTCTTT,CASSPTTGNTEAFF
TRBJ1-5,TRBV7-2,many,NA,TGTGCCAGCAGCCTACAGGGACGGGCTAGCAATCAGCCCCAGCATTTT,CASSLQGRASNQPQHF
TRBJ1-4,TRBV10-3,once,NA,TGTGCCATCAGTATTGGGATGGGGGAAAAACTGTTTTTT,CAISIGMGEKLFF
TRBJ2-3,TRBV7-2,NA,NA,TGTGCCAGCCGGCCCGGGGGCACAGATACGCAGTATTTT,CASRPGGTDTQYF
TRBJ2-1,TRBV5-1,NA,NA,TGCGCCAGCAGCACCCGGGACCAATACAATGAGCAGTTCTTC,CASSTRDQYNEQFF
TRBJ2-1,TRBV29-1,few,TRBD2,TGCAGCGTTGCGCCGGGAGGGTGGGATGAGCAGTTCTTC,CSVAPGGWDEQFF
TRBJ2-1,TRBV12-3/TRBV12-4,many,NA,TGTGCCAGCAATCCCCCTGCGAGCGCGGGCAACAATGAGCAGTTCTTC,CASNPPASAGNNEQFF
TRBJ2-7,TRBV5-6,NA,NA,TGTGCCAGCAGCTTGTCGTCTAGGGGCTCCTACGAGCAGTACTTC,CASSLSSRGSYEQYF
TRBJ1-2,TRBV20-1,many,TRBD1,TGCAGTGCCCGGACAGGGGCCGTATTAGGCTACACCTTC,CSARTGAVLGYTF
TRBJ2-3,TRBV4-2,many,NA,TGTGCCAGCAGCCAAGGAAGAGGCGAGGATACGCAGTATTTT,CASSQGRGEDTQYF
TRBJ1-1,TRBV5-1,NA,NA,TGCGCCAGCAGCTTGGGGGGGGGAAGGGGAAGGACTGAAGCTTTCTTT,CASSLGGGRGRTEAFF
TRBJ2-1,TRBV6-2/TRBV6-3,many,TRBD2,TGTGCCAGCAAGCCACTAGCGGGAGTCGATCGGTTTGGTGAGCAGTTCTTC,CASKPLAGVDRFGEQFF
TRBJ1-5,TRBV19,NA,NA,TGTGCCAGTAGTTTTAAGGGTCAGCCCCAGCATTTT,CASSFKGQPQHF
TRBJ2-1,TRBV7-7,many,NA,TGTGCTAGCAGCTTTCAGGACACACCCAATGAGCAGTTCTTC,CASSFQDTPNEQFF
TRBJ2-2,TRBV12-3/TRBV12-4,NA,NA,TGTGCCAGCAGTTATGCAGCGGTCGGGGAGCTGTTTTTT,CASSYAAVGELFF
TRBJ2-7,TRBV7-2,few,NA,TGTGCCAGCAGCTCTACGTGGGGGAGCTACGAGCAGTACTTC,CASSSTWGSYEQYF
TRBJ2-1,TRBV7-9,few,NA,TGTGCCAGCAGCTCACTCCCCTGGACAGAGGACAATGAGCAGTTCTTC,CASSSLPWTEDNEQFF
TRBJ2-5,TRBV20-1,NA,TRBD1,TGCAGTGCTAAACGGACAGGGGGAGGGGAGACCCAGTACTTC,CSAKRTGGGETQYF
TRBJ2-7,TRBV7-2,few,TRBD2,TGTGCCAGCAGCCTGCCTACTAGCGGGAGTGAAGAGCAGTACTTC,CASSLPTSGSEEQYF
TRBJ1-1,TRBV5-1,many,NA,TGCGCCAGCAGCTTGGCGGCAGCCATGAACACTGAAGCTTTCTTT,CASSLAAAMNTEAFF
TRBJ2-7,TRBV29-1,NA,TRBD2,TGCAGTCGCTGGACTAGCTCCTACGAGCAGTACTTC,CSRWTSSYEQYF
TRBJ2-6,TRBV5-1,many,NA,TGCGCCAGCAGCTGGAATACAGGGATGCTCAGCTCTGGGGCCAACGTCCTGACTTTC,CASSWNTGMLSSGANVLTF
TRBJ2-3,TRBV6-5,few,NA,TGTGCCAGCAGTTACTCGTCCCCCCGAGATACGCAGTATTTT,CASSYSSPRDTQYF
TRBJ2-1,TRBV5-1,NA,NA,TGCGCCAGCAGCTTGGTGGCAGGGAATAACAATGAGCAGTTCTTC,CASSLVAGNNNEQFF
TRBJ2-3,TRBV5-1,many,TRBD2,TGCGCCAGCAGCACCGGGACTAGCGGGGGGGGGTCGGATACGCAGTATTTT,CASSTGTSGGGSDTQYF
TRBJ2-3,TRBV5-1,many,NA,TGCGCCAGCCCCAAGTCCTCCGGCAGGGAGGCAGATACGCAGTATTTT,CASPKSSGREADTQYF
TRBJ2-1,TRBV20-1,many,NA,TGCAGTGCTAGAGCGACTAGTAACAATGAGCAGTTCTTC,CSARATSNNEQFF
TRBJ2-1,TRBV9,many,NA,TGTGCCAGCAGCCCCCCCGCGGGTGGCAATGAGCAGTTCTTC,CASSPPAGGNEQFF
TRBJ2-1,TRBV21-1,NA,NA,TGTGCCAGCAGCAAAGGACGTCTCGCGGAAGTTAACAATGAGCAGTTCTTC,CASSKGRLAEVNNEQFF
TRBJ2-5,TRBV7-9,few,NA,TGTGCCAGCAGCTTTGGTGTGGAGACCCAGTACTTC,CASSFGVETQYF
TRBJ1-2,TRBV12-3/TRBV12-4,many,NA,TGTGCCAGCAGCCCGTATAGAACCTCGGCGGGCTACACCTTC,CASSPYRTSAGYTF
TRBJ2-3,TRBV4-3,many,NA,TGCGCCAGCAGCCCCGGCCAGGGCACCACAGATACGCAGTATTTT,CASSPGQGTTDTQYF
TRBJ2-7,TRBV12-3/TRBV12-4,few,NA,TGTGCCAGCAGATCTGGACAAACCTCCTACGAGCAGTACTTC,CASRSGQTSYEQYF
TRBJ2-1,TRBV5-6,NA,TRBD1,TGTGCCAGCAGCTTGGTGCAGGGGGTAGGGGAGCAGTTCTTC,CASSLVQGVGEQFF
TRBJ2-7,TRBV27,NA,NA,TGTGCCAGCAGGGAGGGAGTTGCATCCTACGAGCAGTACTTC,CASREGVASYEQYF
TRBJ2-1,TRBV24-1,many,TRBD2,TGTGCCACCAGTAAAACCGGGACTAGCGCGTACAATGAGCAGTTCTTC,CATSKTGTSAYNEQFF
TRBJ2-7,TRBV7-2,many,TRBD2,TGTGCCAGCAGCTTAACCGGGGGGGATCTCGAGCAGTACTTC,CASSLTGGDLEQYF